This is a list of T cell receptor beta chains from one sample in a study of T cells after somatic rescue of genetic block. Sequencing was performed with immunoSEQ multiplex PCR; in TCRdb, only in-frame clones are kept and a portion is missing. This sample has tens of thousands of clones, with 85% to 90% found just once. Sequencing was carried out using peripheral blood mononuclear cells (PBMCs). All receptors come from a woman aged 18-30 years. Each CDR3 is given with its conserved first and last residue. Each record gives: J gene, V gene, D gene, clone size, CDR3 DNA, CDR3 protein. D genes are given only for firm matches. Some rows mark clone size as missing; the rest say once, few, many or name a class of expanded clone.

J gene: TRBJ2-5
V gene: TRBV28
D gene: TRBD1
clone size: NA
CDR3 DNA: TGTGCCAGCAGTTTACGGACAGGGGGGGCAGAGACCCAGTACTTC
CDR3 protein: CASSLRTGGAETQYF

J gene: TRBJ2-2
V gene: TRBV11-3
D gene: TRBD1
clone size: NA
CDR3 DNA: TGTGCCAGCAGCCCGGCGGACAGGGAGCACACCGGGGAGCTGTTTTTT
CDR3 protein: CASSPADREHTGELFF

J gene: TRBJ1-1
V gene: TRBV30
D gene: NA
clone size: NA
CDR3 DNA: TGTGCCTGGAGTGTTAAGAAGTGGGGGCCGGGGACTGAAGCTTTCTTT
CDR3 protein: CAWSVKKWGPGTEAFF

J gene: TRBJ1-5
V gene: TRBV7-2
D gene: TRBD1
clone size: once
CDR3 DNA: TGTGCCAGTGAGCTGACAGGGCCATATAGCAATCAGCCCCAGCATTTT
CDR3 protein: CASELTGPYSNQPQHF

J gene: TRBJ2-1
V gene: TRBV28
D gene: NA
clone size: NA
CDR3 DNA: TGTGCCAGCAGTTTTGGGCGGAATGAGCAGTTCTTC
CDR3 protein: CASSFGRNEQFF

J gene: TRBJ1-1
V gene: TRBV27
D gene: NA
clone size: NA
CDR3 DNA: TGTGCCAGCAGCCGACAAGTGAACACTGAAGCTTTCTTT
CDR3 protein: CASSRQVNTEAFF

J gene: TRBJ1-1
V gene: TRBV28
D gene: NA
clone size: NA
CDR3 DNA: TGTGCCAGCAGTTTGGGCAGGGAGAACACTGAAGCTTTCTTT
CDR3 protein: CASSLGRENTEAFF

J gene: TRBJ2-7
V gene: TRBV25-1
D gene: NA
clone size: NA
CDR3 DNA: TGTGCCAGCAGTGAATCCCTGGGGAGGTACGAGCAGTACTTC
CDR3 protein: CASSESLGRYEQYF

J gene: TRBJ2-5
V gene: TRBV5-1
D gene: TRBD2
clone size: NA
CDR3 DNA: TGCGCCAGCAGCAAGATGACTAGCGGGAGGGATCAAGAGACCCAGTACTTC
CDR3 protein: CASSKMTSGRDQETQYF

J gene: TRBJ1-5
V gene: TRBV28
D gene: NA
clone size: NA
CDR3 DNA: TGTGCCAGCAGTTTAGGGGATAGCAATCAGCCCCAGCATTTT
CDR3 protein: CASSLGDSNQPQHF

J gene: TRBJ2-4
V gene: TRBV7-3
D gene: TRBD1
clone size: NA
CDR3 DNA: TGTGCCAGCAGCCTTGAGTCCGGGACAGCCACCATTCAGTACTTC
CDR3 protein: CASSLESGTATIQYF

J gene: TRBJ2-1
V gene: TRBV28
D gene: NA
clone size: once
CDR3 DNA: TGTGCCAGCATTGGACTATCGACTGAGCAGTTCTTC
CDR3 protein: CASIGLSTEQFF

J gene: TRBJ2-2
V gene: TRBV9
D gene: NA
clone size: NA
CDR3 DNA: TGTGCCAGCAGCTTTAGAGGGGGAAGAACCGGGGAGCTGTTTTTT
CDR3 protein: CASSFRGGRTGELFF

J gene: TRBJ2-3
V gene: TRBV14
D gene: TRBD2
clone size: NA
CDR3 DNA: TGTGCCAGCAGCCAAGTGGCGGGAGGTGCAGATACGCAGTATTTT
CDR3 protein: CASSQVAGGADTQYF

J gene: TRBJ1-5
V gene: TRBV28
D gene: NA
clone size: NA
CDR3 DNA: TGTGCCAGCAGCAACTACAACCAGGGCAATCAGCCCCAGCATTTT
CDR3 protein: CASSNYNQGNQPQHF

J gene: TRBJ2-7
V gene: TRBV10-3
D gene: NA
clone size: NA
CDR3 DNA: TGTGCCATCAGTGCAGACCCCAGGGACGAGCAGTACTTC
CDR3 protein: CAISADPRDEQYF

J gene: TRBJ2-5
V gene: TRBV10-3
D gene: NA
clone size: NA
CDR3 DNA: TGTGCCATCAGCGGCAGGGTAGGGGAGACCCAGTACTTC
CDR3 protein: CAISGRVGETQYF

J gene: TRBJ1-1
V gene: TRBV19
D gene: NA
clone size: NA
CDR3 DNA: TGTGCCAGCACAATAGGGGGGGCGTCGTACACTGAAGCTTTCTTT
CDR3 protein: CASTIGGASYTEAFF